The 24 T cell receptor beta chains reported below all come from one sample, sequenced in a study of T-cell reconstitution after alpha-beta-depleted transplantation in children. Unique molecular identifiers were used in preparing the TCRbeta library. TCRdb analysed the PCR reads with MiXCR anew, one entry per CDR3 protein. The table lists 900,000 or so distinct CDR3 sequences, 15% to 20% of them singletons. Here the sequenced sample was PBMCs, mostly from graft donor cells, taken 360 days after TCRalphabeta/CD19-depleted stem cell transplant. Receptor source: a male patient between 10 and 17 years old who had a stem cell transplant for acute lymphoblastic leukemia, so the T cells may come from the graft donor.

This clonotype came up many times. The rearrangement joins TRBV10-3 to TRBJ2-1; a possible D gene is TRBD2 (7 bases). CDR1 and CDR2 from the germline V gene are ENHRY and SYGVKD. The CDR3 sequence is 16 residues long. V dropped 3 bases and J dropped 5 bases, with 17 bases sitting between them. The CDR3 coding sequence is TGTGCCATCAGTGAAAGCACTCGCGGGGGCAACAATGAGCAGTTCTTC. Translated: CAISESTRGGNNEQFF.

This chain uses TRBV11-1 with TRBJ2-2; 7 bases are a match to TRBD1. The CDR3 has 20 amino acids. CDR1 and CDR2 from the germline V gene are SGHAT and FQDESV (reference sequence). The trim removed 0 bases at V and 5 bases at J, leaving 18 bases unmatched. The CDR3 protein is CASSLALGTDLLLGTGELFF. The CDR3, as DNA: TGTGCCAGCAGCTTAGCCCTAGGGACAGATCTCCTCCTTGGAACCGGGGAGCTGTTTTTT.

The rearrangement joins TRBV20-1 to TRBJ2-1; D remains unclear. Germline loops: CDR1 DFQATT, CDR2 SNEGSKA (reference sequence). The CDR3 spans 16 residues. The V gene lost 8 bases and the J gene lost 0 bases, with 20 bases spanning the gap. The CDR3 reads CSPQPEFRSSYNEQFF. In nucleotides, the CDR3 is TGCAGTCCCCAACCCGAATTTCGTAGCTCCTACAATGAGCAGTTCTTC.

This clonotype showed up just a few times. The CDR3 loop is CASSQRQRLSYEQYF. Written as DNA, the CDR3 is TGTGCCAGCAGCCAACGGCAGCGACTTTCCTACGAGCAGTACTTC. This sequence joins TRBV14 and TRBJ2-7; the D is unclear. Looked up from germline, CDR1 is SGHDN and CDR2 is FVKESK. The V and J ends lost 2 bases and 1 base respectively, with 12 bases between them. The CDR3 has 15 amino acids.

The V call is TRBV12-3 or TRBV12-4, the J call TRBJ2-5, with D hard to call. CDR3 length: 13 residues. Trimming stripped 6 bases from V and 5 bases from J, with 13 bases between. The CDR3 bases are TGTGCCAGCAGCCTTCCTACAAGGGAGACCCAGTACTTC. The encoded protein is CASSLPTRETQYF.

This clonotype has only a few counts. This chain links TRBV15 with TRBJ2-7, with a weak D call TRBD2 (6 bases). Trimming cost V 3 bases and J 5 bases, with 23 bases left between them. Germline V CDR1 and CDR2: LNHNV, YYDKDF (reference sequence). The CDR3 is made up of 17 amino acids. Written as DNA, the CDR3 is TGTGCCACCAGCAGTTTAACCGAGGGCCTGGGGAGGCACGAGCAGTACTTC. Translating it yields CATSSLTEGLGRHEQYF.

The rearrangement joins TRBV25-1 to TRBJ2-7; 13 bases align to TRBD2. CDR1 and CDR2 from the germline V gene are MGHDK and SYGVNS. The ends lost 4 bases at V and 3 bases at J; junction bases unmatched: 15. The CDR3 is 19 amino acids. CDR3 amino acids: CASSVTSGRPLSAVYEQYF. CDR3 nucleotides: TGTGCCAGCAGTGTGACTAGCGGGAGGCCTCTCAGCGCGGTCTACGAGCAGTACTTC.

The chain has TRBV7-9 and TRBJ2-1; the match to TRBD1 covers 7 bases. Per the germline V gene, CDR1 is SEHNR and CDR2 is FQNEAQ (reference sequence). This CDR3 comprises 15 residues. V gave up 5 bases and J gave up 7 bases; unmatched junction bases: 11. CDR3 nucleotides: TGTGCCAGCAGCCAGACGACAGGGACGGGAAATGAGCAGTTCTTC. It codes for CASSQTTGTGNEQFF.

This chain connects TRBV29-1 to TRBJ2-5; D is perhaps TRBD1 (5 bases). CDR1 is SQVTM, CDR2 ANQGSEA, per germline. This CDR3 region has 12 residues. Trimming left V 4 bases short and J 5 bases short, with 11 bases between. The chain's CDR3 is CSVAGLRETQYF. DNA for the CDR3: TGCAGCGTTGCAGGGTTGAGGGAGACCCAGTACTTC.

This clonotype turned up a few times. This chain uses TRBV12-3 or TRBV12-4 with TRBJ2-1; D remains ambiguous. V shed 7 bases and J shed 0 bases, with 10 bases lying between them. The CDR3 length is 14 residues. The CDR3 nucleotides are TGTGCCAGCACCGTTCGGAGCTCCTACAATGAGCAGTTCTTC. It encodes CASTVRSSYNEQFF.

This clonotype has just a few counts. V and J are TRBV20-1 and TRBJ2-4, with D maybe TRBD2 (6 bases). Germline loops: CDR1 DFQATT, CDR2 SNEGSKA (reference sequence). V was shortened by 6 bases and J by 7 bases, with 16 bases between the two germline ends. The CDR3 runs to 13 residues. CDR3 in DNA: TGCAGTGCAGCACCCGGGAGTAGGAACATTCAGTACTTC. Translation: CSAAPGSRNIQYF.

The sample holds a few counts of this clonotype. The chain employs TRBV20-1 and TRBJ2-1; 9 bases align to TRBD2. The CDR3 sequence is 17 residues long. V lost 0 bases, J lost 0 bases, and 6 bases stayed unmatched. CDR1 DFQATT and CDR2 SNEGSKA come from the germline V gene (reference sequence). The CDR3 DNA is TGCAGTGCTAGAGATTTCCTTAGCGGGAGCTCCTACAATGAGCAGTTCTTC. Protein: CSARDFLSGSSYNEQFF.

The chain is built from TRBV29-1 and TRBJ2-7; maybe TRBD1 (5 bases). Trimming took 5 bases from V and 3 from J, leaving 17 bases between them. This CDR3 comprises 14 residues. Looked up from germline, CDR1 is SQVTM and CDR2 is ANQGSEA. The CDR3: CSVPRDLVGYEQYF. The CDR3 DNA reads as TGCAGCGTTCCCAGGGATTTGGTGGGCTACGAGCAGTACTTC.

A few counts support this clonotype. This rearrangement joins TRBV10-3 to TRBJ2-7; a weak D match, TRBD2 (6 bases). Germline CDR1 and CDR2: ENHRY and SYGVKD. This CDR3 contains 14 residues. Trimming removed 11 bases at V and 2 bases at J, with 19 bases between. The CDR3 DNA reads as TGTGCCGGGGGGAAGGGGCCAGACCCCTACGAGCAGTACTTC. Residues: CAGGKGPDPYEQYF.

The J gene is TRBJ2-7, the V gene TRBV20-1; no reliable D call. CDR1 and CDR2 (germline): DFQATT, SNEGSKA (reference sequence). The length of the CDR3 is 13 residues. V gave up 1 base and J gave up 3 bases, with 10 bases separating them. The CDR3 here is CSARVTLNYEQYF. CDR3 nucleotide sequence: TGCAGTGCTAGAGTCACTCTAAACTACGAGCAGTACTTC.

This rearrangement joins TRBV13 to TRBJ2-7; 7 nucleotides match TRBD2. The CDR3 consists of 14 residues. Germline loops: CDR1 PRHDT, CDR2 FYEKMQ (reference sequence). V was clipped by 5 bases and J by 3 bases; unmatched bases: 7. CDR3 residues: CASSPRGTVYEQYF. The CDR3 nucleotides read TGTGCCAGCAGCCCGCGGGGGACTGTCTACGAGCAGTACTTC. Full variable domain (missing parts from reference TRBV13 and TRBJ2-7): AAGVIQSPRHLIKEKRETATLKCYPIPRHDTVYWYQQGPGQDPQFLISFYEKMQSDKGSIPDRFSAQQFSDYHSELNMSSLELGDSALYFCASSPRGTVYEQYFGPGTRLTVT.

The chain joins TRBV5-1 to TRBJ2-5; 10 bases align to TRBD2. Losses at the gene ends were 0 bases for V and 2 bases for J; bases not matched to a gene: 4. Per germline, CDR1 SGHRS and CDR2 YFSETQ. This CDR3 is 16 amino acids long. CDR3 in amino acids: CASSLVPAGGQETQYF. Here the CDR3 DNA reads TGCGCCAGCAGCTTGGTACCAGCGGGAGGGCAAGAGACCCAGTACTTC.

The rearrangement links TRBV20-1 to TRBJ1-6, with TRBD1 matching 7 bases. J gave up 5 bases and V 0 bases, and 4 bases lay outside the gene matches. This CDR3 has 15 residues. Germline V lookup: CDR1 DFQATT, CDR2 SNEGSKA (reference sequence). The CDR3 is CSARDLDRNNSPLHF. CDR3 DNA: TGCAGTGCTAGAGATCTGGACAGGAATAATTCACCCCTCCACTTT.

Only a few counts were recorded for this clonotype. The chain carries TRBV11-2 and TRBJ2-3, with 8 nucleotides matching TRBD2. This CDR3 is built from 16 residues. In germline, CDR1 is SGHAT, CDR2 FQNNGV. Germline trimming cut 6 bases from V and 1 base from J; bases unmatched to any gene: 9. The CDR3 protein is CASRFSLAGRTDTQYF. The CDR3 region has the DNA TGTGCCAGCAGATTTTCCCTAGCGGGTCGCACAGATACGCAGTATTTT. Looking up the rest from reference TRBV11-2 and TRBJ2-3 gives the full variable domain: EAGVAQSPRYKIIEKRQSVAFWCNPISGHATLYWYQQILGQGPKLLIQFQNNGVVDDSQLPKDRFSAERLKGVDSTLKIQPAKLEDSAVYLCASRFSLAGRTDTQYFGPGTRLTVL.

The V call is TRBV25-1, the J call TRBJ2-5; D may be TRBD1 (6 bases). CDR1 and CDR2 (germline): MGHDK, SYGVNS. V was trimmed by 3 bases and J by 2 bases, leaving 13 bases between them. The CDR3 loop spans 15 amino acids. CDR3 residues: CASSEFGTSQETQYF. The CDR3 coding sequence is TGTGCCAGCAGTGAGTTTGGGACATCTCAAGAGACCCAGTACTTC.

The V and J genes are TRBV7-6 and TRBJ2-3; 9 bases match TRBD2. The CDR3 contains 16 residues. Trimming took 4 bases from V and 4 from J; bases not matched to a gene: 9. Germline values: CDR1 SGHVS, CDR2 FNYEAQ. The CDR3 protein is CASSYLAGDAADTQYF. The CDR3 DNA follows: TGTGCCAGCAGCTACTTAGCGGGAGACGCAGCAGATACGCAGTATTTT.

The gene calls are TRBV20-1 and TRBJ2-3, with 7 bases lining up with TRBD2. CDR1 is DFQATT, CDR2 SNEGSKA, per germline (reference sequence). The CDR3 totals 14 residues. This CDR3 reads CSAAYGGNTDTQYF. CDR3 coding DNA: TGCAGCGCGGCCTACGGGGGGAACACAGATACGCAGTATTTT.

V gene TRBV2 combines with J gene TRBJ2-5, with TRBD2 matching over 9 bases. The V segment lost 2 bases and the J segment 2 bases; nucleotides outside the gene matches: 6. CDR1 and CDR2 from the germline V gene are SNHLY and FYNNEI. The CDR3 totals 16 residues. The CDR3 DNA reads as TGTGCCAGCAGTGAATTCGGGCTAGCGGGGCAAGAGACCCAGTACTTC. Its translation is CASSEFGLAGQETQYF.

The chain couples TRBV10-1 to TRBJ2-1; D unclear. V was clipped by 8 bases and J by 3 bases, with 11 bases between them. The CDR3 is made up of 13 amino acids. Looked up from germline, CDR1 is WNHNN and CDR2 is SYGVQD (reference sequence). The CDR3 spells CASEGRLYNEQFF. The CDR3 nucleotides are TGCGCCAGCGAAGGTCGGCTCTACAATGAGCAGTTCTTC.